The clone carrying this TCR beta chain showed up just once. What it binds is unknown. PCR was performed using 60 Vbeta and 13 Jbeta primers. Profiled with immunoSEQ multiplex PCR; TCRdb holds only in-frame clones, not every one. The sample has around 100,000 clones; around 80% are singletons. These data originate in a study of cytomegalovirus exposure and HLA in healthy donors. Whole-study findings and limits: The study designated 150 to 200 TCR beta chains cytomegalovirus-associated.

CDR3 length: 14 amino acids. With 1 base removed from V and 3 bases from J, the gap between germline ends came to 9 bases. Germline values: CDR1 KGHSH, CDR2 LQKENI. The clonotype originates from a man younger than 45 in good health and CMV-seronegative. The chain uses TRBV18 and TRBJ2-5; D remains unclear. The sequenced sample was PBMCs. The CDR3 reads CASSPQQSKETQYF. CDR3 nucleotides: TGTGCCAGCTCACCACAACAGAGCAAAGAGACCCAGTACTTC.